This paragraph covers one TCR beta chain sequence. This clone was seen a handful of times. The antigen it binds to is not known. There are no base qualities to consult, and no much larger clone falls within one base. The data stem from a study of hypomethylating agent response in myelodysplastic syndrome (dated by TCRdb to about 2021). In the study overall: The hypomethylating agents azacitidine (about 75% of the 11) or decitabine (3 of 11) were used to treat the patients. Among the myelodysplastic syndrome patients in the cohort, under 10 were male and 2 were female. A mean patient age of around 70 +/- 6 years was recorded, and a diploid cytogenetic profile was observed most commonly. TET2 mutation was identified most frequently, being present in about 50% of the 11 patients. About six patients responded with complete response or hematologic improvement, and about five patients were non-responders. Response was defined as complete response or hematologic improvement, and any patient who met neither criterion was considered a non-responder.

Study-wide conclusions, independent of this receptor: Healthy control donors were not age-matched to MDS patients, which could have impacted the MDS versus healthy comparison. Only 10 or so patients were analyzed, so the cohort was small. After treatment with a hypomethylating agent, no significant changes in richness, rarefaction diversity or clonality were seen, whether all patients were considered together or each response group separately. Possible recognition of novel MDS antigens by the shared GLIPH2 clusters was not confirmed, and experimental validation of that possible recognition is needed. Novel clonotypes emerged more often in responders, while non-responders showed more contracted clonotypes after treatment.

Libraries came from the immunoSEQ multiplex PCR assay. Sequencing was run at survey resolution with two replicates of roughly 200 ng each, for a total of about 400 ng of DNA per sample. Using multiplex PCR primers aimed at V and J genes, the hsTCRB kit picked up rearranged TCRB sequences in genomic DNA. To amplify the CDR3 region, the first PCR ran for around 30 cycles with the QIAGEN Multiplex PCR Kit. A second PCR of approximately 8 cycles attached sample barcodes and Illumina adapters to each replicate. Pooled libraries were quantified with a QuantStudio 6 and the KAPA library quantification kit. Roughly 14 pM of pooled libraries was sequenced on an Illumina MiSeq using 156-cycle single-end reads plus a 15-cycle index read. The authors' pipeline ran thus. Of some 170,000 unique clonotypes, roughly 1.5% were flagged by VDJdb annotation as previously reported viral-epitope-specific clonotypes. Raw reads were processed into normalized, annotated TCRB repertoires with the immunoSEQ Data Assistant and immunoSEQ Analyzer. Clonotypes were analyzed with BioAnalyzer and version 0.6.5 of the immunarch R package. Every repertoire was downsampled to the clone count of the smallest repertoire before richness was estimated. Clonotypes were classified as expanded, contracted or novel by Fisher's exact tests, with novel defined as zero frequency before treatment. Significantly changed CDR3 beta sequences were clustered with GLIPH2 using simulation_depth=1000 and kmer_min_depth=3, and CDR3s shorter than five residues were excluded. Drawn from immuneACCESS, this table holds only the in-frame rearrangements with V and J called that TCRdb kept. Clones are partly lost; checked studies trace under half to an unresolved V gene and leave the rest unexplained. The DNA gave D and trimming, while V, J and clone size come from that table. Across this sample there are roughly 1,900 clones, with 65% to 90% seen only once. 22% of the sample is in the top ten clones.

From a lookup of the germline V gene, CDR1 and CDR2 are MGHDK and SYGVNS. The CDR3 holds 14 amino acids from the cysteine to the phenylalanine. Of the read, only the CDR3 DNA is kept; its 42 bases are in frame from base 1. The junction shows trimming of 6 bases on V and 5 bases on J, and the gene matches do not reach 2 bases of it. T-cell subsets were not sorted, so the analysis was performed on bulk bone marrow. Immunosequencing of the TCR beta CDR3 regions was performed on bone marrow from some ten myelodysplastic syndrome patients before and after hypomethylating agent therapy. To track the repertoire longitudinally, every patient provided one baseline bone marrow along with two to three bone marrows taken at different post-treatment timepoints. Genomic DNA was isolated from whole bone marrow, and DNA quality was assessed with TapeStation, NanoDrop OneC and PicoGreen assays.

This receptor was obtained from a human donor with myelodysplastic syndrome. The chain joins TRBV25-1 to TRBJ1-6; TRBD1 matches 9 bases in the middle. The specimen was bone marrow, collected before or after starting hypomethylating agent treatment for myelodysplastic syndrome (not recorded which). The CDR3 protein sequence reads: CASSWDRDNSPLHF. The nucleotide sequence is TGTGCCAGCAGCTGGGACAGGGATAATTCACCCCTCCACTTT. The full variable domain, completed from the reference TRBV25-1 and TRBJ1-6 proteins outside the CDR3, reads EADIYQTPRYLVIGTGKKITLECSQTMGHDKMYWYQQDPGMELHLIHYSYGVNSTEKGDLSSESTVSRIRTEHFPLTLESARPSHTSQYLCASSWDRDNSPLHFGNGTRLTVT.